The 14 T cell receptor beta chains reported below all come from one sample, sequenced in a study of CD8 T cells in Susac syndrome. The RNA input was about 0.5 to 1 ug, and it was reverse transcribed with random hexamers. Each CDR3 protein is one row after TCRdb ran MiXCR on the immunoSEQ multiplex PCR reads. This table holds around 80,000 distinct CDR3 sequences, approximately 96% found once. Sequenced: CD8+ T cells from PBMCs. These receptors all come from a human donor with Susac syndrome.

The V gene is TRBV9, the J gene TRBJ2-1; 7 bases align to TRBD2. Trimming took 1 base from V and 8 from J; bases not matched to a gene: 9. CDR3 length equals 15 residues. Germline CDR1 SGDLS, CDR2 YYNGEE. The CDR3 region has the DNA TGTGCCAGCAGCGTATATGGCGGGAGAGGCGATGAGCAGTTCTTC. Amino acid sequence: CASSVYGGRGDEQFF.

The chain uses TRBV20-1 and TRBJ2-1; 10 bases align to TRBD1. The CDR3 loop spans 13 amino acids. J lost 8 bases, V lost 5 bases, and 6 bases had no gene match. Germline V gene data show CDR1 as DFQATT and CDR2 as SNEGSKA (reference sequence). The CDR3 is CSALGTGAYEQFF. CDR3 coding DNA: TGCAGTGCTCTGGGGACAGGGGCCTATGAGCAGTTCTTC.

This clonotype is a singleton in its sample. The chain carries TRBV20-1 and TRBJ2-7; 15 bases map to TRBD2. The trim removed 0 bases at V and 1 base at J, leaving 4 bases unmatched. Germline V lookup: CDR1 DFQATT, CDR2 SNEGSKA (reference sequence). CDR3 length equals 17 residues. DNA of the CDR3: TGCAGTGCTAGAGATCCCGGGACTAGCGGGAGGTCCTACGAGCAGTACTTC. Encoded protein: CSARDPGTSGRSYEQYF.

This clonotype was detected only once. The chain links TRBV9 to TRBJ2-2; TRBD2 might be the D (5 bases). Trimming stripped 4 bases from V and 5 bases from J, with 21 bases between. The V gene's germline CDR1 is SGDLS and CDR2 YYNGEE. The CDR3 spans 17 residues. The CDR3 bases are TGTGCCAGCAGCATAGCCCTGGTAGCGACGGGGACCGGGGAGCTGTTTTTT. It encodes CASSIALVATGTGELFF.

The chain has TRBV5-4 and TRBJ1-2; TRBD1 matches at 9 bases. CDR3 length: 15 residues. Unmatched junction bases numbered 7, after V lost 4 bases and J lost 3 bases. Germline V gene lookup returns CDR1 SGHNT and CDR2 YYREEE (reference sequence). The CDR3 is CASSPGTGNDYGYTF. CDR3 coding DNA: TGTGCCAGCAGCCCGGGGACAGGGAACGACTATGGCTACACCTTC.

This rearrangement joins TRBV12-3 or TRBV12-4 to TRBJ1-2; D gene uncertain. V dropped 0 bases and J dropped 4 bases, with 3 bases sitting between them. CDR3 size: 12 residues. CDR3 amino acids: CASSLAPYGYTF. For the CDR3, the DNA is TGTGCCAGCAGTTTAGCTCCCTATGGCTACACCTTC.

The chain uses TRBV9 and TRBJ2-1; D possibly corresponds to TRBD1 (6 bases). Trimming took off 7 bases at V and 2 bases at J, with 13 bases between the two ends. Germline-derived CDR1 and CDR2 are SGDLS and YYNGEE. The CDR3 sequence is 14 residues long. The CDR3 DNA reads TGTGCCAGCGCAGGGCAGGGGCCCTACAATGAGCAGTTCTTC. The encoded protein is CASAGQGPYNEQFF. Combining the CDR3 with reference TRBV9 and TRBJ2-1 gives the whole variable domain DSGVTQTPKHLITATGQRVTLRCSPRSGDLSVYWYQQSLDQGLQFLIQYYNGEERAKGNILERFSAQQFPDLHSELNLSSLELGDSALYFCASAGQGPYNEQFFGPGTRLTVL.

V gene TRBV7-6 combines with J gene TRBJ2-7; D may be TRBD2 (6 bases). Trimming pared 2 bases from V and 3 bases from J, leaving 23 bases between. The CDR3 is 18 residues long. In germline, CDR1 is SGHVS, CDR2 FNYEAQ. The CDR3 sequence: CASSLSPEGREELYEQYF. CDR3 bases: TGTGCCAGCAGCTTATCCCCAGAGGGGCGGGAAGAACTCTACGAGCAGTACTTC.

The rearrangement links TRBV16 to TRBJ1-6; D remains ambiguous. The CDR3 is 17 amino acids. The germline V gene has CDR1 KGHSY and CDR2 FQNENV. V was trimmed by 0 bases and J by 2 bases, leaving 11 bases between them. The chain's CDR3 is CASSQSLPIPYNSPLHF. CDR3 bases: TGTGCCAGCAGCCAATCCCTTCCGATACCCTATAATTCACCCCTCCACTTT.

This chain uses TRBV28 with TRBJ2-7; D may be TRBD2 (5 bases). CDR1 is MDHEN and CDR2 is SYDVKM in the germline V gene. Between the trimmed V and J ends, which lost 5 bases and 4 bases, there was a span of 12 bases. The CDR3 covers 13 residues. CDR3 loop: CASSPIGEYEQYF. Written as DNA, the CDR3 is TGTGCCAGCAGTCCGATCGGGGAATACGAGCAGTACTTC.

The V call is TRBV27, the J call TRBJ2-7; D is tentatively TRBD1 or TRBD2 (5 bases each). Germline V gene data show CDR1 as MNHEY and CDR2 as SMNVEV (reference sequence). The CDR3 spans 15 residues. Trimming removed 0 bases at V and 3 bases at J, with 12 bases between. CDR3 residues: CASSLSREGIYEQYF. CDR3 in DNA: TGTGCCAGCAGTTTATCGCGCGAGGGGATCTACGAGCAGTACTTC.

This sequence joins TRBV11-2 and TRBJ2-5; D assignment may be TRBD1 or TRBD2 (5 bases each). The V end was cut by 4 bases, the J end by 5 bases, with 14 bases between. This CDR3 is built from 14 residues. Germline V gives CDR1 SGHAT, CDR2 FQNNGV. The CDR3: CASSSARGLETQYF. The CDR3 region has the DNA TGTGCCAGCAGCTCCGCGAGGGGCTTGGAGACCCAGTACTTC.

The J gene is TRBJ2-5, the V gene TRBV20-1, with D possibly TRBD1 on 6 matching bases. CDR1 and CDR2 (germline): DFQATT, SNEGSKA (reference sequence). V lost 6 bases and J 5 bases, leaving 16 bases between the germline ends. The CDR3 has 13 residues. The CDR3 sequence: CSAPEGVWETQYF. CDR3 DNA: TGCAGTGCACCCGAGGGGGTATGGGAGACCCAGTACTTC.

The chain employs TRBV14 and TRBJ2-5; no definite D call. The V and J ends lost 0 bases and 5 bases respectively, with 10 bases between them. The germline V gene encodes CDR1 SGHDN and CDR2 FVKESK. The CDR3 covers 14 residues. The CDR3 coding sequence is TGTGCCAGCAGCCAAGATGCCTCCTGGGAGACCCAGTACTTC. Translating it yields CASSQDASWETQYF.